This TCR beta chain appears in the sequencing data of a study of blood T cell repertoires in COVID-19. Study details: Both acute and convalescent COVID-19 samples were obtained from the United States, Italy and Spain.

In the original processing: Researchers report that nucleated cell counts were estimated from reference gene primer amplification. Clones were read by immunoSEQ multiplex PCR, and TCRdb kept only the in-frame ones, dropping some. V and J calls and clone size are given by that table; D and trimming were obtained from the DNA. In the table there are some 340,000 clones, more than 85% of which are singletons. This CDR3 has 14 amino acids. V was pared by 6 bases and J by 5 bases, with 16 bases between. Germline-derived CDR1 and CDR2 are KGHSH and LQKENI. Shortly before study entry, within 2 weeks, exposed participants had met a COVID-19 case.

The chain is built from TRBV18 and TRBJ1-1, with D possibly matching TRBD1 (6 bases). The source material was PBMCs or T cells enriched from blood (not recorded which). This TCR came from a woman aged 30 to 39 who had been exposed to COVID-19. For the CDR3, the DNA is TGTGCCAGCTCGTTACTGCTACAGGGAACTGAAGCTTTCTTT. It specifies CASSLLLQGTEAFF.